Only a few counts were recorded for the clone carrying this T cell receptor beta chain. The investigators reverse transcribed all of the isolated RNA, so they sequenced expressed TCRB transcripts. Data came from immunoSEQ multiplex PCR; TCRdb stores just in-frame clones and leaves some out. The sample lists some 220,000 clones, approximately 10% occurring once. These data belong to a study of beta chain features in type 1 diabetes. Germline CDR1 and CDR2: MNHEY and SMNVEV (reference sequence). Trimming pared 8 bases from V and 0 bases from J, leaving 16 bases between. The CDR3 loop spans 16 amino acids.

The sequenced sample was central memory CD4+ T cells from blood. The V gene is TRBV27, the J gene TRBJ2-2; D call uncertain. The TCR comes from a man between 18 and 29 years old in good health. CDR3 loop: CASHLWAAANTGELFF. CDR3 nucleotide sequence: TGTGCCAGCCACCTCTGGGCGGCCGCGAACACCGGGGAGCTGTTTTTT.